This TCR beta chain emerged from a study of shared clonotypes between healthy human individuals (TCRdb year 2020). For the wider study: The cohort included a few men and a couple of women between 18 and 49 years of age. For each donor, three plates each were used for CD4 naive and CD4 memory, two plates were used for CD8 naive, and one plate was used for CD8 memory. The study deeply sequenced blood TCR repertoires of about 5 healthy adults to estimate repertoire size and the extent of clonotype sharing between individuals. Different laboratories and diverse techniques were used to prepare libraries and sequence TCR repertoires, to increase sequencing depth and limit assay-specific biases. Between about 0.94 and 8.9 billion PBMCs per donor were obtained by leukapheresis. The paper as a whole reports these results and caveats: Based on pairwise subsampling, the degree of clonotype sharing among donors was expected to be affected by sequencing depth. Because the study included a small number of donors, the genetic and exposure-history diversity represented was limited. Compared with non-shared clonotypes, the clonotypes found in all four sorted-subset donors had higher generation probabilities. About 5% of naive CD4, 3.5% of naive CD8, roughly 2.4% of memory CD4, and about 0.4% of memory CD8 clonotypes were shared across a few donors. Incomplete sequencing was indicated by rarefaction of sorted-subset datasets, despite the large sequencing depth. Estimated clonotype richness was generally larger for naive than for memory subsets. Sampling was restricted to blood, and TCR repertoires in tissues likely differ from the TCR repertoires found in blood.

Using the deep immunoSEQ assay, multiplex PCR amplified TCR CDR3 regions from genomic DNA. Extracted genomic DNA from each cell subset was spread evenly across all wells of several immunoSEQ 96-well plates, with each plate serving as a replicate. For sorted subsets, each replicate PCR was loaded with about 0.2 ug genomic DNA, equivalent to approximately 33,000 T cell genomes. Purified libraries were quantified with a Qubit 3.0 fluorometer, sized on a Bioanalyzer 2100, and re-quantified with the KAPA Library Quantification kit. Every immunoSEQ 96-well plate was sequenced on a separate single-read 150-cycle Illumina NextSeq 550 flow cell. Processing in the source paper ran as follows. Because the immunoSEQ output included only junctional sequences and no quality scores, the filtering could not be the same as the filtering used for full-length reads. Sequences were annotated with PyIR, a Python wrapper for IgBLAST v1.9, using IMGT germline references to assign V/J genes and CDR3. Reads with weak V/J assignments (E-value above 1e-6), missing CDR3, stop codons, out-of-frame junctions, or ambiguous translated residues were removed. V3J clonotypes were defined by identical inferred V gene, J gene, and CDR3 amino acid sequence. Percentage overlap between repertoires was calculated by dividing the number of shared unique clonotypes by the size of the smaller repertoire. RTK rarefaction, the Chao1 estimator, and Recon v2.1 estimates of unobserved clonotypes were used to assess repertoire richness. Generation probabilities for all TCRbeta clonotypes obtained by the gDNA method from a handful of donors were computed using OLGA. The table was pulled from immuneACCESS by TCRdb, which kept in-frame rearrangements only. Such tables lose some clones; where checked, under half of the loss comes from unresolved V genes, and the rest has no known cause. For V, J and clone size, that table is used; D and trimming come from the DNA. This sample lists approximately 2.5 million clones; approximately 94% were detected once. Jointly, the top ten make up 0.35% to 0.45% of the sample.

The CDR3 starts with the cysteine, ends with the phenylalanine, and has 11 residues. CDR3 DNA only is kept here, 33 bases in frame from base 1. In the germline V gene, CDR1 corresponds to SGHTA and CDR2 to FQGNSA. V sheds 4 bases and J sheds 11 bases, leaving 12 bases between their ends. As for this clone: The clone's antigen remains unknown. No quality values exist for individual bases; no much larger clone is one base distant.

Donors were healthy HIV-negative adults with no recently reported acute infections or vaccinations. All donors were Caucasian adults living in Nashville, Tennessee, USA. CD4+ T cells were enriched through magnetic negative selection, after which naive cells were positively selected on CD45RA and the remaining negative fraction served as the memory subset. Blood was obtained by leukapheresis, after which PBMCs were separated by Ficoll-Histopaque density gradient centrifugation and cryopreserved in liquid nitrogen vapor phase. Analytical flow cytometry was used to check the purity and quantity of every magnetically sorted T cell population. From each sorted fraction, genomic DNA was isolated and quantified by UV absorbance on a Nanodrop 2000c.

The TCR comes from a man between 18 and 35 years old in good health. Some clones in this sample may be carry-over from other donors' samples. The sequencing sample was made of naive CD4+ T cells from PBMCs. Interpreted using the paper, the cell subset or site label stands for: CD45RA+ positively selected. The rearranged chain carries TRBV7-2 and TRBJ2-7; matching of 6 bases hints at TRBD2 as the D gene. This receptor carries the CDR3 CASSSGGRKYF. In nucleotide form, the sequence is TGTGCCAGCAGCTCCGGGGGACGGAAGTACTTC.